Below, 11 T cell receptor beta chains from the same sample are listed, as sequenced in a study of cytomegalovirus exposure and HLA in healthy donors. The study ran its PCR with 60 Vbeta and 13 Jbeta primers. Sequencing used immunoSEQ multiplex PCR; TCRdb keeps in-frame clones, though not all of them. In the table there are 120,000 or so clones, 74% of which are singletons. Sequenced sample: PBMCs. These receptors were collected from a man in his forties in good health and CMV-seropositive.

The chain is built from TRBV6-6 and TRBJ1-1, with D perhaps matching TRBD1 (5 bases). Trimming took 2 bases from V and 5 from J, leaving 12 bases between them. CDR3 length: 14 residues. Germline V gene lookup returns CDR1 MNHNY and CDR2 SVGAGI (reference sequence). The CDR3 bases are TGTGCCAGCAGTTACGGAGGGTCAGGGACTGAAGCTTTCTTT. Its translation: CASSYGGSGTEAFF.

J is TRBJ1-4 and V is TRBV19, with 7 bases aligning to TRBD1. Per germline, CDR1 LNHDA and CDR2 SQIVND (reference sequence). V trimming: 8 bases; J trimming: 4 bases; junction bases outside the gene matches: 7. The CDR3 runs 14 residues. Here the CDR3 reads CASGRTGSNEKLFF. CDR3 coding DNA: TGTGCCAGTGGCCGGACAGGAAGTAATGAAAAACTGTTTTTT.

This chain connects TRBV2 to TRBJ1-2; D is possibly TRBD1 (5 bases). In germline, CDR1 is SNHLY, CDR2 FYNNEI. Trimming removed 3 bases from V and 8 bases from J, with 10 bases in between. The CDR3 totals 12 residues. CDR3 sequence: CASSEQGGGYTF. The CDR3 DNA follows: TGTGCCAGCAGTGAGCAGGGTGGCGGCTACACCTTC. Filled out from reference TRBV2 and TRBJ1-2, the complete variable domain reads EPEVTQTPSHQVTQMGQEVILRCVPISNHLYFYWYRQILGQKVEFLVSFYNNEISEKSEIFDDQFSVERPDGSNFTLKIRSTKLEDSAMYFCASSEQGGGYTFGSGTRLTVV.

The chain has TRBV6-1 and TRBJ1-3, with TRBD1 matching 9 bases. The CDR3 extends over 17 amino acids. Germline lookup yields CDR1 MNHNS and CDR2 SASEGT. Unmatched junction bases numbered 7, after V lost 2 bases and J lost 2 bases. CDR3 loop: CASSESGTGRTGNTIYF. The CDR3 DNA reads as TGTGCCAGCAGTGAATCGGGGACAGGGAGAACTGGAAACACCATATATTTT.

The chain is built from TRBV9 and TRBJ2-5, with D possibly TRBD2 on 6 matching bases. The length of the CDR3 is 14 residues. V was pared by 4 bases and J by 5 bases, with 15 bases between. The V gene's germline CDR1 is SGDLS and CDR2 YYNGEE. The DNA for the CDR3 is TGTGCCAGCAGCATGTCTTCGGGAGTGGAGACCCAGTACTTC. It encodes CASSMSSGVETQYF.

The chain uses TRBV29-1 and TRBJ2-7, with TRBD1 identical over 11 bases. Trimming cost V 2 bases and J 5 bases; bases outside gene matches: 11. The germline V gene encodes CDR1 SQVTM and CDR2 ANQGSEA. The CDR3 loop spans 16 amino acids. The CDR3 coding sequence is TGCAGCGTTGAATTCGGGACAGGGGGGATCAATGACGAGCAGTACTTC. This sequence encodes CSVEFGTGGINDEQYF.

This clone turned up a few times. The chain joins TRBV7-2 to TRBJ2-5; 7 bases line up with TRBD2. J lost 7 bases, V lost 4 bases, and 9 bases had no gene match. Looked up from germline, CDR1 is SGHTA and CDR2 is FQGNSA. The CDR3 sequence is 14 residues long. CDR3 DNA sequence: TGTGCCAGCAGCTCCACTAGCGCCTCCGGGACCCAGTACTTC. It translates to CASSSTSASGTQYF.

The genes are TRBV4-1 and TRBJ2-5; possible D gene TRBD2, 6 bases. Germline CDR1 is MGHRA and CDR2 is YSYEKL. Trimming removed 1 base from V and 5 bases from J, with 17 bases in between. The CDR3 spans 16 residues. The CDR3 DNA reads TGCGCCAGCAGCCAAGTTCCCCAGGGAGGTTTGGAGACCCAGTACTTC. Encoded protein: CASSQVPQGGLETQYF.

This chain links TRBV5-4 with TRBJ1-2, with 7 bases matching TRBD1. The germline CDR1 and CDR2 sequences are SGHNT and YYREEE (reference sequence). The CDR3 has 15 residues. J lost 4 bases, V lost 2 bases, and 8 bases had no gene match. CDR3 nucleotides: TGTGCCAGCAGCTTACGGTCAGGGGGAATCTATGGCTACACCTTC. It encodes CASSLRSGGIYGYTF.

The V call is TRBV19, the J call TRBJ1-1; 7 bases agree with TRBD1. The CDR3 totals 14 residues. Germline CDR1 LNHDA, CDR2 SQIVND (reference sequence). V lost 5 bases and J lost 1; bases outside the gene matches: 4. CDR3 amino acids: CASSLRGRNTEAFF. CDR3 bases: TGTGCCAGTAGTTTAAGGGGGCGGAACACTGAAGCTTTCTTT. The full variable domain, in which reference TRBV19 and TRBJ1-1 provide the parts outside the CDR3, is DGGITQSPKYLFRKEGQNVTLSCEQNLNHDAMYWYRQDPGQGLRLIYYSQIVNDFQKGDIAEGYSVSREKKESFPLTVTSAQKNPTAFYLCASSLRGRNTEAFFGQGTRLTVV.

This chain uses TRBV11-1 with TRBJ2-7, with 7 bases lining up with TRBD1. This CDR3 has 15 residues. The germline gives CDR1 SGHAT, CDR2 FQDESV (reference sequence). J gave up 3 bases and V 2 bases, and 7 bases lay outside the gene matches. The CDR3 loop reads CASSLPGQAGYEQYF. As DNA, the CDR3 is TGTGCCAGCAGCTTACCCGGACAGGCGGGCTACGAGCAGTACTTC. The full variable domain, in which reference TRBV11-1 and TRBJ2-7 provide the parts outside the CDR3, is EAEVAQSPRYKITEKSQAVAFWCDPISGHATLYWYRQILGQGPELLVQFQDESVVDDSQLPKDRFSAERLKGVDSTLKIQPAELGDSAMYLCASSLPGQAGYEQYFGPGTRLTVT.